This T cell receptor beta chain emerged from a study of shared clonotypes between healthy human individuals. Trimming took 2 bases from V and 2 from J, leaving 7 bases between them. The germline V gene encodes CDR1 LGHNT and CDR2 FRNRAP. This CDR3 is 14 amino acids long. This table comes from immunoSEQ multiplex PCR, and its TCRdb copy is limited to in-frame clones, with some not included. The sample lists 740,000 or so clones, around 78% occurring once. The specimen was memory CD4+ T cells sorted from blood. Sample subset: CD45RA-negative fraction. This clonotype was obtained from a woman between 25 and 40 years old in good health. The gene calls are TRBV12-5 and TRBJ2-1; a possible D gene is TRBD1 (6 bases). For the CDR3, the DNA is TGTGCTAGTGGTTTGAACAGGGCCTACAATGAGCAGTTCTTC. Translation gives CASGLNRAYNEQFF.